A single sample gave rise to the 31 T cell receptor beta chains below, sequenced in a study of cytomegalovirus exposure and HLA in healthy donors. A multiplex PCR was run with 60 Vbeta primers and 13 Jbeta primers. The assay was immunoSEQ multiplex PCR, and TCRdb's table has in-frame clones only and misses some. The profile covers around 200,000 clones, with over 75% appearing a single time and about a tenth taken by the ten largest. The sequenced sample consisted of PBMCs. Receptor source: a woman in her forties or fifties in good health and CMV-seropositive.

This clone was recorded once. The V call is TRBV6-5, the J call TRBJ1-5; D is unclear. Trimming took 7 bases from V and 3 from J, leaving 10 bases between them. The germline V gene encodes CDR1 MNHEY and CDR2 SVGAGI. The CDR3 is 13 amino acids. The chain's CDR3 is CASTPNYNQPQHF. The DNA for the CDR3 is TGTGCCAGCACCCCGAACTACAATCAGCCCCAGCATTTT.

This CDR3 is CASRGQGVVGSPLHF. The CDR3 coding sequence is TGTGCCAGCAGGGGACAGGGGGTTGTCGGTTCACCCCTCCACTTT. The chain couples TRBV7-2 to TRBJ1-6; 11 bases are shared with TRBD1. Germline values: CDR1 SGHTA, CDR2 FQGNSA. V lost 6 bases, J lost 9 bases, and 7 bases stayed unmatched. The CDR3 sequence is 15 residues long.

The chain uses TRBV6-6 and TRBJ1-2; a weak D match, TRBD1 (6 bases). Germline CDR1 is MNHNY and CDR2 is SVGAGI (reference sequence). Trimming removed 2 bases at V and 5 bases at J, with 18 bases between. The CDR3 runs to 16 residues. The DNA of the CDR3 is TGTGCCAGCAGTTACCGCCGACAGGCGAAGAGGTATGGCTACACCTTC. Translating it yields CASSYRRQAKRYGYTF.

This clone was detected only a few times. The CDR3 region is CASSPSWGDEKLFF. CDR3 bases: TGTGCCAGCAGCCCCTCGTGGGGCGATGAAAAACTGTTTTTT. The chain uses TRBV5-6 and TRBJ1-4; maybe TRBD1 (5 bases). The length of the CDR3 is 14 residues. CDR1 SGHDT and CDR2 YYEEEE come from the germline V gene. Trimming removed 4 bases from V and 6 bases from J, with 13 bases in between.

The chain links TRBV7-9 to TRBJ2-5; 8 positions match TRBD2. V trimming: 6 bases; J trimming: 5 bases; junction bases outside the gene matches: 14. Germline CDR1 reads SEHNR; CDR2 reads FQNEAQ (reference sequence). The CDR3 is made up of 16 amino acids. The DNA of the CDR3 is TGTGCCAGCAGGACCGTTTCGGGACTAGTGGGGGAGACCCAGTACTTC. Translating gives CASRTVSGLVGETQYF.

CDR3 nucleotides: TGTGCCAGCAGTGAAGCTTGGACAGTAAACACTGAAGCTTTCTTT. It specifies CASSEAWTVNTEAFF. The chain recombines TRBV6-1 with TRBJ1-1, with D possibly being TRBD1 (6 bases). The CDR3 has 15 amino acids. The ends were cut back, 0 bases at V and 2 bases at J, with 10 bases in the middle. Germline V lookup: CDR1 MNHNS, CDR2 SASEGT.

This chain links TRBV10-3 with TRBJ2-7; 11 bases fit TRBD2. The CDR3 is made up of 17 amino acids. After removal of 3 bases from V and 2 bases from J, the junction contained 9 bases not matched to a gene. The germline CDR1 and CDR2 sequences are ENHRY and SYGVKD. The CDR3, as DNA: TGTGCCATCAGTGACCTCGCGACTAGCGGGGACCCCTACGAGCAGTACTTC. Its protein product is CAISDLATSGDPYEQYF.

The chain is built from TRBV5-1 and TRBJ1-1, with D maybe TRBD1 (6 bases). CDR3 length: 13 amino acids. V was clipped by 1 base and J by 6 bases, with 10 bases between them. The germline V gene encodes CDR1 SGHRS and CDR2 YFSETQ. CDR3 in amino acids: CASSLTGWPEAFF. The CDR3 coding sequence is TGCGCCAGCAGCTTGACAGGGTGGCCTGAAGCTTTCTTT.

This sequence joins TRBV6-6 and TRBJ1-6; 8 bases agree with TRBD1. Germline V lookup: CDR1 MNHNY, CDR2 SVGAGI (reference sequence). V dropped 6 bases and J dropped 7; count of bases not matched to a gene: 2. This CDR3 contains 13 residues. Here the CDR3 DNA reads TGTGCCAGCAGCGGACAGGGCAATTCACCCCTCCACTTT. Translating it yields CASSGQGNSPLHF.

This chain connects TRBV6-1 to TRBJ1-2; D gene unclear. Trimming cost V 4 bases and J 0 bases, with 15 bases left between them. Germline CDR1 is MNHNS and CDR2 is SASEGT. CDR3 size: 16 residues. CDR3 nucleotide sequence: TGTGCCAGCAGTGGAGGCTGGGGAGGATCTAACTATGGCTACACCTTC. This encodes CASSGGWGGSNYGYTF.

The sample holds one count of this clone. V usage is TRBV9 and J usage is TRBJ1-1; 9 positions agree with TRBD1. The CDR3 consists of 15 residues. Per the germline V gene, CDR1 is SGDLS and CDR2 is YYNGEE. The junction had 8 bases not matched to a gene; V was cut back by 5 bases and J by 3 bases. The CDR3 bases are TGTGCCAGCAGTCCCCGGGACAGGGATGACACTGAAGCTTTCTTT. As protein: CASSPRDRDDTEAFF.

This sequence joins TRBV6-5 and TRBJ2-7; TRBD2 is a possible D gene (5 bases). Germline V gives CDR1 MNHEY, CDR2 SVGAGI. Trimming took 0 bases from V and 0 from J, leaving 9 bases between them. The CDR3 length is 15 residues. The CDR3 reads CASSYSRAASYEQYF. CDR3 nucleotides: TGTGCCAGCAGTTACTCGAGGGCCGCCTCCTACGAGCAGTACTTC.

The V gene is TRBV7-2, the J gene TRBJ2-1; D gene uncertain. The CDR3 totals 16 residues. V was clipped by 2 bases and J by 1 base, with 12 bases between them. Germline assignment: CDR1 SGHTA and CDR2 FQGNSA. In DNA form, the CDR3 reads TGTGCCAGCAGCTTAACCCGGTCTGTTTCCTACAATGAGCAGTTCTTC. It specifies CASSLTRSVSYNEQFF.

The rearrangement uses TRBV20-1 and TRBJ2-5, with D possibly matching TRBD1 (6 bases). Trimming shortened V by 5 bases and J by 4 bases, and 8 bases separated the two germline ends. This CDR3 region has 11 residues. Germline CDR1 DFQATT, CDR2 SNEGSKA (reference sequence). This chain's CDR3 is CSAFRGETQYF. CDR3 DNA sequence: TGCAGTGCTTTCAGGGGAGAGACCCAGTACTTC.

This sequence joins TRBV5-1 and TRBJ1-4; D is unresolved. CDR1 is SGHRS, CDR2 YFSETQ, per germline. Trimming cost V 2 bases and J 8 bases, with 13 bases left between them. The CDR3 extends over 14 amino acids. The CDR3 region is CASSFEGKDEKLFF. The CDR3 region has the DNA TGCGCCAGCAGCTTCGAGGGCAAGGACGAAAAACTGTTTTTT.

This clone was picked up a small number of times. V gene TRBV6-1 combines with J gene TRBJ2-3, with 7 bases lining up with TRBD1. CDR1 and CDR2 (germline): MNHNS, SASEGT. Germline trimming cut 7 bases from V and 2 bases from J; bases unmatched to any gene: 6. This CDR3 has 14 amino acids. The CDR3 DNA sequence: TGTGCCAGCAAGGGACAGCCAGACACAGATACGCAGTATTTT. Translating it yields CASKGQPDTDTQYF.

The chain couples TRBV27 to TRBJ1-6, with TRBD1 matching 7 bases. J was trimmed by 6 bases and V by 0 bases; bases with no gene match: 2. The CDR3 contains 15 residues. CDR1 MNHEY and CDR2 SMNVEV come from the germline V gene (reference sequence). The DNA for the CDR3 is TGTGCCAGCAGTTTATCCCCAGGGGGTAATTCACCCCTCCACTTT. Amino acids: CASSLSPGGNSPLHF.

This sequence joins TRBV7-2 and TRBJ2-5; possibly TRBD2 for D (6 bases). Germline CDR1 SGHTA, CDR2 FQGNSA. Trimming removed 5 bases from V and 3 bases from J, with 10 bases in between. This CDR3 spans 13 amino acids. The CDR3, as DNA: TGTGCCAGCAGCCTGACTAGAGAAGAGACCCAGTACTTC. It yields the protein CASSLTREETQYF.

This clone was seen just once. CDR3 sequence reads: CASSSAPGTGDYEQYF. In DNA, the CDR3 is TGCGCCAGCAGCTCAGCTCCCGGGACAGGGGACTACGAGCAGTACTTC. The chain is built from TRBV5-1 and TRBJ2-7, with 10 bases lining up with TRBD1. Germline V lookup: CDR1 SGHRS, CDR2 YFSETQ. Germline trimming cut 3 bases from V and 3 bases from J; bases unmatched to any gene: 9. This CDR3 is 16 amino acids long.

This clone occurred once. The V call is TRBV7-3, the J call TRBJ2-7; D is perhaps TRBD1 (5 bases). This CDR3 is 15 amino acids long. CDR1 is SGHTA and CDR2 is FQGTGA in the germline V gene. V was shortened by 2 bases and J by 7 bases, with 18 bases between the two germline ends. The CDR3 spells CASSLQPTVVGEQYF. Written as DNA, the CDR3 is TGTGCCAGCAGCTTACAGCCGACAGTGGTCGGTGAGCAGTACTTC.

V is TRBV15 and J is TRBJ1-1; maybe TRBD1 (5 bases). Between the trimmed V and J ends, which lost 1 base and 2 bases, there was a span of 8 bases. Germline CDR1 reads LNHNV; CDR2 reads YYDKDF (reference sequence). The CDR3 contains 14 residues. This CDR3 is CATSRVQVNTEAFF. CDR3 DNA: TGTGCCACCAGCAGAGTACAGGTCAACACTGAAGCTTTCTTT.

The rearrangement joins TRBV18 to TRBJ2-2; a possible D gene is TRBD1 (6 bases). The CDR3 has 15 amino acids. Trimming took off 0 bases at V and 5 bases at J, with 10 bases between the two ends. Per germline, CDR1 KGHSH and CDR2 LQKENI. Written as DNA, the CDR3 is TGTGCCAGCTCACCACCCAGGGGAATAACCGGGGAGCTGTTTTTT. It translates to CASSPPRGITGELFF. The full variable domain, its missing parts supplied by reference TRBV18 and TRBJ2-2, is NAGVMQNPRHLVRRRGQEARLRCSPMKGHSHVYWYRQLPEEGLKFMVYLQKENIIDESGMPKERFSAEFPKEGPSILRIQQVVRGDSAAYFCASSPPRGITGELFFGEGSRLTVL.

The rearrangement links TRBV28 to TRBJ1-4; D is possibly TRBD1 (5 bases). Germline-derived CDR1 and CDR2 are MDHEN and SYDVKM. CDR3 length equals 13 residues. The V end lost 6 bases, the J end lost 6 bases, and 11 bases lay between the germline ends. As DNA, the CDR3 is TGTGCCAGCAGAAGCAGGGTCGATGAAAAACTGTTTTTT. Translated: CASRSRVDEKLFF.

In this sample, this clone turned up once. Here the CDR3 reads CASSLIGGQGNEQFF. CDR3 sequence (DNA): TGCGCCAGCAGTCTTATAGGGGGCCAGGGGAATGAGCAGTTCTTC. This chain uses TRBV5-1 with TRBJ2-1, with TRBD1 matching over 7 bases. The V segment lost 5 bases and the J segment 7 bases; nucleotides outside the gene matches: 12. The V gene's germline CDR1 is SGHRS and CDR2 YFSETQ. The CDR3 runs to 15 residues.

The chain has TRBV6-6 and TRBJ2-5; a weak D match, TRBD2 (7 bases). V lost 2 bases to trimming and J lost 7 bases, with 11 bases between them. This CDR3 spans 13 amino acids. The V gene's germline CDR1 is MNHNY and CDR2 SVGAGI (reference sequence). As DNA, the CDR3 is TGTGCCAGCAGTTACAACAGGGAGGGGACCCAGTACTTC. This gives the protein CASSYNREGTQYF.

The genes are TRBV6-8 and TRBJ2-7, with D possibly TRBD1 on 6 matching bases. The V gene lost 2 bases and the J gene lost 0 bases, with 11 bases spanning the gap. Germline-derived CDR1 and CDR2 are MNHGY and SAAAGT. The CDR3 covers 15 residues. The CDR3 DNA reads TGTGCCAGCAGTTACCACGACAGGTGCTCCTACGAGCAGTACTTC. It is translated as CASSYHDRCSYEQYF.

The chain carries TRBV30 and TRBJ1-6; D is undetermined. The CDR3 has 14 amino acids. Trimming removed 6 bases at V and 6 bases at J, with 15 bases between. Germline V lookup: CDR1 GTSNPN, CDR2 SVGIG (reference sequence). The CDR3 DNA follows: TGTGCCTGCCTGAGGCTAGGCTTTAATTCACCCCTCCACTTT. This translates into CACLRLGFNSPLHF.

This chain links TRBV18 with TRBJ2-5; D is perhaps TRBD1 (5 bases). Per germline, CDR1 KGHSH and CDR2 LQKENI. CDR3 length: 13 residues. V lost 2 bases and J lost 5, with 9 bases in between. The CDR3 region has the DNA TGTGCCAGCTCACCAAGAGCAGGGGAGACCCAGTACTTC. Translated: CASSPRAGETQYF. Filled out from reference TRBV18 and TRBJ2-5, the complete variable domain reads NAGVMQNPRHLVRRRGQEARLRCSPMKGHSHVYWYRQLPEEGLKFMVYLQKENIIDESGMPKERFSAEFPKEGPSILRIQQVVRGDSAAYFCASSPRAGETQYFGPGTRLLVL.

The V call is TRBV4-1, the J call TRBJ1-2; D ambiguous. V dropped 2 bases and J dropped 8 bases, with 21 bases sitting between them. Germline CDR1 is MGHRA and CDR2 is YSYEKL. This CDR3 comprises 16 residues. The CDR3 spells CASSQSPTSDPGGYTF. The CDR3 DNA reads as TGCGCCAGCAGCCAATCACCCACGTCTGACCCGGGGGGCTACACCTTC.

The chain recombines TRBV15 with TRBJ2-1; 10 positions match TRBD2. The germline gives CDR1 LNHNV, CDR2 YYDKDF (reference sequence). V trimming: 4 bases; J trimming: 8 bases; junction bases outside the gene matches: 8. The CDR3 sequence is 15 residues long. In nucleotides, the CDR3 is TGTGCCACCAGCATAGACCAGCGGGGGGGCGATGAGCAGTTCTTC. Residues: CATSIDQRGGDEQFF.

CDR3 DNA sequence: TGTGCCAGCAGCCTAACCGGGACAGGGAATGAAAAACTGTTTTTT. It codes for CASSLTGTGNEKLFF. The chain is built from TRBV7-9 and TRBJ1-4, with 9 positions matching TRBD1. The CDR3 is 15 amino acids. Germline V CDR1 and CDR2: SEHNR, FQNEAQ (reference sequence). The V and J ends lost 5 bases and 5 bases, in that order; junction bases with no gene match: 6.